These 9 T cell receptor beta chains were sequenced from one sample in a study of identical twins. Using its own MiXCR run on the 5' RACE reads, TCRdb lists one record per CDR3 protein. This table has 450,000 or so distinct CDR3 sequences, around 14% appearing once. These sequences were also reported in another study, on yellow fever vaccine responses in identical twins.

The source material was CD4+ T cells sorted from blood. The receptor set was obtained from a woman under 30 in good health.

This clonotype was seen repeatedly, ten times or more. DNA of the CDR3: TGTGCCAGCAGGCCCCCGGGACTAGGAACAGATACGCAGTATTTT. Amino acids: CASRPPGLGTDTQYF. This chain joins TRBV12-3 or TRBV12-4 and TRBJ2-3; 8 bases align to TRBD2. Trimming cost V 6 bases and J 3 bases; bases outside gene matches: 8. This CDR3 has 15 residues.

This clonotype was seen at least ten times. The DNA for the CDR3 is TGTGCCAGCAGCCCGTGGGACGATACGCAGTATTTT. This sequence encodes CASSPWDDTQYF. The J gene is TRBJ2-3, the V gene TRBV12-3 or TRBV12-4; D may correspond to TRBD1 or TRBD2 (5 bases each). With 6 bases removed from V and 6 bases from J, the gap between germline ends came to 10 bases. CDR3 size: 12 residues.

This clonotype was seen a handful of times. CDR3 in DNA: TGTGCCAGCTCGGCGGGGACACCTCAAGAGACCCAGTACTTC. Its translation is CASSAGTPQETQYF. The chain is built from TRBV18 and TRBJ2-5; TRBD1 or TRBD2 may be the D gene (6 bases each). Germline CDR1 and CDR2: KGHSH and LQKENI. This CDR3 spans 14 amino acids. V gave up 6 bases and J gave up 2 bases, with 13 bases separating them. Variable domain in full (rest from reference TRBV18 and TRBJ2-5): NAGVMQNPRHLVRRRGQEARLRCSPMKGHSHVYWYRQLPEEGLKFMVYLQKENIIDESGMPKERFSAEFPKEGPSILRIQQVVRGDSAAYFCASSAGTPQETQYFGPGTRLLVL.

This clonotype appeared a few times. The chain carries TRBV7-2 and TRBJ2-3; 7 bases are shared with TRBD1. This CDR3 comprises 15 residues. Germline V CDR1 and CDR2: SGHTA, FQGNSA. V shed 5 bases, J shed 2 bases, and the junction held 7 bases outside the gene matches. In DNA form, the CDR3 reads TGTGCCAGCAGCACCGGACAGGCACCCACAGATACGCAGTATTTT. This encodes CASSTGQAPTDTQYF.

The gene calls are TRBV7-2 and TRBJ2-3; possible D gene TRBD1, 6 bases. Per the germline V gene, CDR1 is SGHTA and CDR2 is FQGNSA. The CDR3 consists of 16 residues. V was pared by 4 bases and J by 0 bases, with 14 bases between. Here the CDR3 reads CASSSLAGTSTDTQYF. CDR3 nucleotides: TGTGCCAGCAGCTCGCTGGCCGGGACAAGCACAGATACGCAGTATTTT.

At least ten counts were recorded for this clonotype. The chain couples TRBV28 to TRBJ1-4, with TRBD1 matching over 7 bases. Germline values: CDR1 MDHEN, CDR2 SYDVKM. V lost 4 bases and J lost 3; bases outside the gene matches: 2. There are 14 residues in the CDR3. CDR3: CASSYGTANEKLFF. As DNA, the CDR3 is TGTGCCAGCAGTTACGGGACAGCTAATGAAAAACTGTTTTTT. The full variable domain, with the rest looked up from reference TRBV28 and TRBJ1-4, is DVKVTQSSRYLVKRTGEKVFLECVQDMDHENMFWYRQDPGLGLRLIYFSYDVKMKEKGDIPEGYSVSREKKERFSLILESASTNQTSMYLCASSYGTANEKLFFGSGTQLSVL.

This clonotype was counted only a few times. The chain has TRBV10-3 and TRBJ1-5; 8 bases fit TRBD1. Germline CDR1 reads ENHRY; CDR2 reads SYGVKD. J was trimmed by 3 bases and V by 11 bases; bases with no gene match: 9. The CDR3 consists of 14 residues. CDR3 in amino acids: CASQATGDNQPQHF. The CDR3 coding sequence is TGTGCCTCACAGGCGACAGGGGACAATCAGCCCCAGCATTTT.

This clonotype was seen only a few times. This chain connects TRBV25-1 to TRBJ2-3; D remains ambiguous. Trimming stripped 8 bases from V and 1 base from J, with 10 bases between. The germline V gene has CDR1 MGHDK and CDR2 SYGVNS. This CDR3 has 13 amino acids. The CDR3 loop reads CASVRWGTDTQYF. The CDR3 DNA reads as TGTGCCAGCGTCCGCTGGGGCACAGATACGCAGTATTTT.

This clonotype was counted between two and nine times. The gene calls are TRBV7-2 and TRBJ2-5, with TRBD2 identical over 10 bases. CDR3 size: 17 residues. The germline V gene has CDR1 SGHTA and CDR2 FQGNSA. The V gene end was trimmed by 3 bases and the J gene end by 5 bases; junction bases not matched to a gene: 12. This chain's CDR3 is CASSFIAGGAVGETQYF. Written as DNA, the CDR3 is TGTGCCAGCAGCTTCATAGCGGGGGGCGCCGTTGGGGAGACCCAGTACTTC.